This T cell receptor beta chain was obtained from a study of T-cell memory formation after mild COVID-19. Study at large: TCR clusters were largely donor specific.

This clonotype was detected ten times or more. Its antigen is not identified. General observations from the study: Cross-reactive memory appears to have joined, as suggested by some responding clones showing up in pre-infection memory. Clones which contracted sat mainly in CM and EM if CD4+, and in EMRA if CD8+.

TCRdb used MiXCR to reprocess the 5' RACE reads, holding one entry per CDR3 protein. The sample records 50,000 to 60,000 distinct CDR3 sequences, roughly 25% being singletons. This clonotype originated in a man aged 18-30 years who had mild COVID-19 (a few samples of this study predate the infection). Cell type and time point are not known. Sequences were obtained from PBMCs or a T cell subset sorted from them (not recorded which).

CDR3 nucleotide sequence: TGTGCCAGCAGTGCCGGGACAGGGAGGTACGAGCAGTACTTC. This sequence encodes CASSAGTGRYEQYF. The chain links TRBV6-5 to TRBJ2-7; 9 nucleotides align to TRBD1. Per the germline V gene, CDR1 is MNHEY and CDR2 is SVGAGI. The CDR3 totals 14 residues. V was pared by 5 bases and J by 4 bases, with 6 bases of the junction left unmatched.